The sequence of this T cell receptor (beta chain) was determined in a study of monozygotic twins with inflammatory bowel disease. General study findings and limits: Especially with disease activity, IBD patients shared fewer clonotypes with others than healthy twins did. Patients with IBD had less TCRbeta diversity (inverse Simpson) than their healthy co-twins.

TCRdb re-called the 5' RACE reads and shows each CDR3 protein once, DNA omitted. The sample totals around 150,000 distinct CDR3 sequences. Germline CDR1 SGHVT, CDR2 SQSDAQ. CDR3 length equals 21 residues. Isolation of total RNA was performed on whole blood, with no prior T cell sorting. As to this clonotype: No antigen is known for it.

This TCR derives from a human donor with ulcerative colitis or Crohn's disease, or a healthy co-twin of an affected twin (not recorded which). Material for sequencing was blood. The chain recombines TRBV7-4 with TRBJ1-5. CDR3 in amino acids: CASITLLGGRCVVCSNQPQHF.